These 5 T cell receptor beta chains came from one sample sequenced in a study of shared clonotypes between healthy human individuals. Sequencing used immunoSEQ multiplex PCR; TCRdb keeps in-frame clones, though not all of them. The sample records a few million clones, approximately 92% being singletons. The sample comprised naive CD4+ T cells sorted from blood. Subset in this sample: CD45RA+ positively selected. The origin of the receptors is a man aged 18 to 29 in good health.

The CDR3: CASGSGTNTGELFF. The CDR3 nucleotides read TGTGCTAGTGGCTCCGGGACCAACACCGGGGAGCTGTTTTTT. V and J are TRBV12-5 and TRBJ2-2, with D possibly called TRBD1 or TRBD2 (5 bases each). Trimming took 6 bases from V and 2 from J, leaving 10 bases between them. Germline-derived CDR1 and CDR2 are LGHNT and FRNRAP. This CDR3 is built from 14 residues.

This chain uses TRBV5-1 with TRBJ2-5, with D possibly being TRBD2 (5 bases). The CDR3 totals 14 residues. Germline CDR1 SGHRS, CDR2 YFSETQ. The V gene lost 4 bases and the J gene lost 0 bases, with 10 bases spanning the gap. Written as DNA, the CDR3 is TGCGCCAGCAGCCGAAATAGCGACCAAGAGACCCAGTACTTC. Its translation is CASSRNSDQETQYF.

CDR3 sequence reads: CASSVGAENEQFF. The CDR3, as DNA: TGTGCCAGCAGCGTAGGGGCTGAGAATGAGCAGTTCTTC. The chain has TRBV9 and TRBJ2-1; D not resolved. The CDR3 extends over 13 amino acids. The germline V gene has CDR1 SGDLS and CDR2 YYNGEE. Deletions cut 0 bases from V and 7 bases from J, with 8 bases between. Full variable domain (missing parts from reference TRBV9 and TRBJ2-1): DSGVTQTPKHLITATGQRVTLRCSPRSGDLSVYWYQQSLDQGLQFLIQYYNGEERAKGNILERFSAQQFPDLHSELNLSSLELGDSALYFCASSVGAENEQFFGPGTRLTVL.

The chain is built from TRBV30 and TRBJ2-7, with 10 bases matching TRBD1. Germline V gene data show CDR1 as GTSNPN and CDR2 as SVGIG (reference sequence). With V trimmed by 0 bases and J by 3 bases, 5 bases remained unmatched. The CDR3 sequence is 15 residues long. The CDR3 DNA reads TGTGCCTGGAGTGTCACCGGGACAGGGGACTACGAGCAGTACTTC. This translates into CAWSVTGTGDYEQYF.

The rearrangement joins TRBV6-5 to TRBJ2-7; 7 bases are shared with TRBD1. Germline loops: CDR1 MNHEY, CDR2 SVGAGI. The CDR3 runs 13 residues. V was pared by 5 bases and J by 10 bases, with 11 bases of the junction left unmatched. This CDR3 reads CASSDPPGQKQYF. The CDR3 bases are TGTGCCAGCAGTGACCCGCCGGGACAGAAACAGTACTTC.